The 16 T cell receptor beta chains given below trace back to one sample, sequenced in a study of blood T cell repertoires in COVID-19. The data were produced by immunoSEQ multiplex PCR, yet TCRdb's version contains in-frame clones alone and is incomplete. The table lists tens of thousands of clones, nearly 90% of them singletons, with about 2.9% in the top ten. The source material was peripheral blood. These receptors were obtained from a man aged 50 to 59 with active COVID-19.

The rearrangement uses TRBV6-5 and TRBJ2-5; 7 bases match TRBD2. V lost 0 bases to trimming and J lost 2 bases; unmatched junction nucleotides: 3. The V gene's germline CDR1 is MNHEY and CDR2 SVGAGI. This CDR3 contains 15 residues. CDR3 amino acids: CASSYSASGQETQYF. CDR3 coding DNA: TGTGCCAGCAGTTACTCGGCTAGCGGACAAGAGACCCAGTACTTC.

This chain uses TRBV3-1 (or the pseudogene TRBV3-2) with TRBJ1-1; tentative D call: TRBD1 (6 bases). The germline V gene encodes CDR1 LGHDT and CDR2 YNNKEL (reference sequence). The V end was cut by 5 bases, the J end by 1 base, with 14 bases between. The CDR3 contains 15 residues. CDR3 sequence: CASSFLDRRNTEAFF. In DNA form, the CDR3 reads TGTGCCAGCAGCTTTCTCGACAGGCGGAACACTGAAGCTTTCTTT.

The chain joins TRBV5-6 to TRBJ1-3, with D hard to call. V lost 1 base and J lost 9, with 8 bases in between. CDR1 and CDR2 from the germline V gene are SGHDT and YYEEEE. There are 12 residues in the CDR3. CDR3 protein: CASSLSGFTIYF. In DNA form, the CDR3 reads TGTGCCAGCAGCTTGAGCGGGTTCACCATATATTTT. Using reference TRBV5-6 and TRBJ1-3 for the parts outside the CDR3, the full variable domain is DAGVTQSPTHLIKTRGQQVTLRCSPKSGHDTVSWYQQALGQGPQFIFQYYEEEERQRGNFPDRFSGHQFPNYSSELNVNALLLGDSALYLCASSLSGFTIYFGEGSWLTVV.

The V call is TRBV6-5, the J call TRBJ1-2; D is unclear. Germline V gene data show CDR1 as MNHEY and CDR2 as SVGAGI. The CDR3 totals 14 residues. Trimming shortened V by 6 bases and J by 4 bases, and 15 bases separated the two germline ends. In DNA, the CDR3 is TGTGCCAGCAGCTACGACACTGAAGTCTATGGCTACACCTTC. Its translation is CASSYDTEVYGYTF.

This sequence joins TRBV5-4 and TRBJ2-1, with a tentative D call TRBD2 (6 bases). Germline assignment: CDR1 SGHNT and CDR2 YYREEE (reference sequence). The CDR3 consists of 13 residues. The V gene lost 3 bases and the J gene lost 7 bases, with 11 bases spanning the gap. DNA of the CDR3: TGTGCCAGCAGCTCCGGGGAGGAAAATGAGCAGTTCTTC. Amino acids: CASSSGEENEQFF.

V gene TRBV19 combines with J gene TRBJ2-2; D possibly corresponds to TRBD1 (6 bases). CDR3 length: 15 residues. The V end was cut by 1 base, the J end by 0 bases, with 6 bases between. Per the germline V gene, CDR1 is LNHDA and CDR2 is SQIVND (reference sequence). CDR3 sequence: CASSIGTANTGELFF. Here the CDR3 DNA reads TGTGCCAGTAGTATAGGGACAGCGAACACCGGGGAGCTGTTTTTT.

To note about this clone: Compared with germline, one end of the junction differs, possibly owing to a read error. The chain is built from TRBV4-1 and TRBJ1-6; TRBD1 aligns across 9 bases. This CDR3 comprises 14 residues. Germline CDR1 is MGHRA and CDR2 is YSYEKL. The CDR3 protein is CASSLRDRDSPLHF. The CDR3 nucleotides are TGCGCCAGCAGCCTCCGGGACAGGGATTCGCCCCTCCACTTT.

This clone came up once. The chain has TRBV19 and TRBJ1-3; D is possibly TRBD1 (5 bases). The CDR3 contains 15 residues. CDR1 and CDR2 (germline): LNHDA, SQIVND (reference sequence). The V and J ends lost 5 bases and 7 bases respectively, with 18 bases between them. Here the CDR3 reads CASSEYGGSRNTIYF. CDR3 sequence (DNA): TGTGCCAGTAGTGAGTACGGGGGATCGCGGAACACCATATATTTT.

This sequence joins TRBV4-3 and TRBJ2-6; tentative D call: TRBD2 (6 bases). The CDR3 spans 19 residues. Germline V lookup: CDR1 LGHNA, CDR2 YSLEER. Trimming pared 0 bases from V and 4 bases from J, leaving 19 bases between. The CDR3 is CASSQDRIRGDAGANVLTF. CDR3 sequence (DNA): TGCGCCAGCAGCCAAGATCGAATCCGCGGGGATGCCGGGGCCAACGTCCTGACTTTC.

J is TRBJ1-4 and V is TRBV7-9; D gene unclear. Trimming stripped 2 bases from V and 7 bases from J, with 11 bases between. This CDR3 contains 14 residues. Per the germline V gene, CDR1 is SEHNR and CDR2 is FQNEAQ (reference sequence). This CDR3 is CASSLRRESEKLFF. The CDR3 DNA reads TGTGCCAGCAGCTTAAGGAGGGAGAGTGAAAAACTGTTTTTT.

The chain couples TRBV4-1 to TRBJ2-1; tentatively, D is TRBD1 (5 bases). This CDR3 has 18 residues. Trimming took 5 bases from V and 3 from J, leaving 23 bases between them. The germline gives CDR1 MGHRA, CDR2 YSYEKL. Written as DNA, the CDR3 is TGCGCCAGCAGCTGGGGCGCCGAGTTCCCCGTATACTACAATGAGCAGTTCTTC. This translates into CASSWGAEFPVYYNEQFF.

This chain links TRBV27 with TRBJ2-3; D may be TRBD2 (5 bases). V lost 3 bases and J 1 base, leaving 11 bases between the germline ends. Germline CDR1 MNHEY, CDR2 SMNVEV (reference sequence). The CDR3 spans 15 residues. The CDR3 loop reads CASSFWRAGTDTQYF. The CDR3 DNA is TGTGCCAGCAGTTTTTGGAGAGCGGGCACAGATACGCAGTATTTT.

The chain combines TRBV10-1 with TRBJ2-4, with 11 bases fitting TRBD1. The junction had 4 bases not matched to a gene; V was cut back by 5 bases and J by 1 base. The CDR3 totals 16 residues. CDR1 is WNHNN, CDR2 SYGVQD, per germline (reference sequence). In DNA form, the CDR3 reads TGCGCCAGCAGTCCTGGACAGGGGGCGGCCAAAAACATTCAGTACTTC. Translating gives CASSPGQGAAKNIQYF.

The rearrangement joins TRBV4-1 to TRBJ1-3; the match to TRBD1 covers 7 bases. CDR3 size: 17 residues. Germline V gives CDR1 MGHRA, CDR2 YSYEKL. V lost 1 base, J lost 0 bases, and 6 bases stayed unmatched. The CDR3 DNA sequence: TGCGCCAGCAGCCAAGGAGGGGGCTGGGGCTCTGGAAACACCATATATTTT. This gives the protein CASSQGGGWGSGNTIYF.

V and J are TRBV5-8 and TRBJ2-7; D is possibly TRBD1 (6 bases). Germline V gives CDR1 SGHTS, CDR2 YDEGEE. V lost 4 bases and J 9 bases, leaving 14 bases between the germline ends. CDR3 size: 12 residues. The CDR3 sequence: CASSLTGSGQYV. For the CDR3, the DNA is TGTGCCAGCAGCCTCACAGGGAGTGGGCAGTACGTC.

This chain joins TRBV5-1 and TRBJ2-1; 12 bases align to TRBD2. Germline-derived CDR1 and CDR2 are SGHRS and YFSETQ. V lost 0 bases to trimming and J lost 3 bases; unmatched junction nucleotides: 10. The CDR3 length is 19 residues. CDR3 coding DNA: TGCGCCAGCAGCTTGGAGTCTAGCGGGAGGGCCCTTATCTACAATGAGCAGTTCTTC. As protein: CASSLESSGRALIYNEQFF.